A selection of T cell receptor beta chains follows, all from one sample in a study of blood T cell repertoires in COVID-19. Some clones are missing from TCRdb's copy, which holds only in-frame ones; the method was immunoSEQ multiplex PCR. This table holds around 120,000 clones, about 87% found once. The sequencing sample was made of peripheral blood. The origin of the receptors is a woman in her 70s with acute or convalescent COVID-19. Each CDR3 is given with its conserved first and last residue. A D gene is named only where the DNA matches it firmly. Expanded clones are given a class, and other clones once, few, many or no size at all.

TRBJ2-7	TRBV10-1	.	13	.	TGCGCCAGCAGTGAGTCGCGGGGAGGCGAGCAGTACTTC	CASSESRGGEQYF
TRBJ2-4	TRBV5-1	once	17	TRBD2	TGCGCCAGCAGCCCTTATAGCGGGGGGCTAGCCAAAAACATTCAGTACTTC	CASSPYSGGLAKNIQYF
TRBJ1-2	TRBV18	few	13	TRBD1	TGTGCCAGCTCCGGGGACAGTGGCTATGGCTACACCTTC	CASSGDSGYGYTF
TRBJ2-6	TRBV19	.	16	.	TGTGCCAGTACGACAGGTAGTGCCTCTGGGGCCAACGTCCTGACTTTC	CASTTGSASGANVLTF
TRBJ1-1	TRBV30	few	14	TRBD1	TGTGCCTGGAGTTCGACAGGGGTGAACACTGAAGCTTTCTTT	CAWSSTGVNTEAFF
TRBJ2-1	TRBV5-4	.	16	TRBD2	TGTGCCAGCAGCCCAACTAGCGGGGGGCGGGGGAATGAGCAGTTCTTC	CASSPTSGGRGNEQFF
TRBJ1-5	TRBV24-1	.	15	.	TGTGCCACCAGTGGGGCGGGGGGTGGCAATCAGCCCCAGCATTTT	CATSGAGGGNQPQHF
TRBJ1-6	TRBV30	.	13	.	TGTGCCTGGAGTACCCTAAATAATTCACCCCTCCACTTT	CAWSTLNNSPLHF
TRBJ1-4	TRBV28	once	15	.	TGTGCCAGCAGTCCCTACCGTGGGGGCGGCGAAAAACTGTTTTTT	CASSPYRGGGEKLFF
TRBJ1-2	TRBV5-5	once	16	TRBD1	TGTGCCAGCAGCCTAATTGGACAGGAGGTTGGATATGGCTACACCTTC	CASSLIGQEVGYGYTF
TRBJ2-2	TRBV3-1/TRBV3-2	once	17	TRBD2	TGTGCCAGCAGCCCCCTCGGCGGGGGGCCGGACACCGGGGAGCTGTTTTTT	CASSPLGGGPDTGELFF
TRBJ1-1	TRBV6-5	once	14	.	TGTGCCAGCAGACTACGGGGGGCGCCTACTGAAGCTTTCTTT	CASRLRGAPTEAFF
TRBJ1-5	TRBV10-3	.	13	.	TGTGCCATCAGTGGAGGGAGCAATCAGCCCCAGCATTTT	CAISGGSNQPQHF
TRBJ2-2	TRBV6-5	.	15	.	TGTGCCAGCAGTTATTGGGGGCACGACACCGGGGAGCTGTTTTTT	CASSYWGHDTGELFF
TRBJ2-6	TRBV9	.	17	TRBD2	TGTGCCAGCAGCGTTAGCGGGGCAAACTCTGGGGCCAACGTCCTGACTTTC	CASSVSGANSGANVLTF
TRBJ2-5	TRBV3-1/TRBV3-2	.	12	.	TGTGCCAGCAGCCACCGCGGGGAGACCCAGTACTTC	CASSHRGETQYF
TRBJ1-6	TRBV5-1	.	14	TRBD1	TGCGCCAGCAGCTCTGACAGGGCGCCTTCACCCCTCCACTTT	CASSSDRAPSPLHF
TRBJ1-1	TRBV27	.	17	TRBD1	TGTGCCAGCAGTTCGACGGGTAGGGGACAGGCGAACACTGAAGCTTTCTTT	CASSSTGRGQANTEAFF
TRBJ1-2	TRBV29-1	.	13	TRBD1	TGCAGCGCGGGGACAGTCACGGGTTATGGCTACACCTTC	CSAGTVTGYGYTF
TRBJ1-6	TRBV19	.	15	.	TGTGCCAGTAGTATAGGTGGGGGCGTGTATTCACCCCTCCACTTT	CASSIGGGVYSPLHF
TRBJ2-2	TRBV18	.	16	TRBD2	TGTGCCAGCTCACTTAGCGGGGGCCCGAACACCGGGGAGCTGTTTTTT	CASSLSGGPNTGELFF
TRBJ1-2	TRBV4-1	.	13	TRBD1	TGCGCCAGCAGTCAACAGGGGTCCTATGGCTACACCTTC	CASSQQGSYGYTF
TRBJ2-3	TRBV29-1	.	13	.	TGCAGCGTCGCCCCCCGAGCGTCAGATACGCAGTATTTT	CSVAPRASDTQYF
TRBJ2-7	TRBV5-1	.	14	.	TGCGCCAGCAGCCGCGGGCAGAGCCAATACGAGCAGTACTTC	CASSRGQSQYEQYF
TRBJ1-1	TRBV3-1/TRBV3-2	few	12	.	TGTGCCAGCAGACACCAGAACACTGAAGCTTTCTTT	CASRHQNTEAFF
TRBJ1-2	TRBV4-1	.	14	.	TGCGCCAGCAGCCAAGTGGGCTTCAACTATGGCTACACCTTC	CASSQVGFNYGYTF
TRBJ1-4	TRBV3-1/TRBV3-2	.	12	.	TGTGCCAGCAGCCGAGTGGATGAAAAACTGTTTTTT	CASSRVDEKLFF
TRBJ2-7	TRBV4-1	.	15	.	TGCGCCAGCAGCTTCTCGTTTTCCAGCTCCTACGAGCAGTACTTC	CASSFSFSSSYEQYF
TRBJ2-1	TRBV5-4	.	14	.	TGTGCCAGCAGCCGCGGGACCTCTTACAATGAGCAGTTCTTC	CASSRGTSYNEQFF
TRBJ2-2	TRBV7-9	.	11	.	TGTGCCAGCAGGACGGGCGGGGAGCTGTTTTTT	CASRTGGELFF
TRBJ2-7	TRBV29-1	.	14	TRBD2	TGCAGCGTTGGACTAGCGGGGAGCTCCTACGAGCAGTACTTC	CSVGLAGSSYEQYF
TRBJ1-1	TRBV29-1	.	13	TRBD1	TGCAGCTCTACCAGGGGGCCTGGGACTGAAGCTTTCTTT	CSSTRGPGTEAFF
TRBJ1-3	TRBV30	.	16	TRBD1	TGTGCCTCGACAGGGGGCGAAAACCCTTCTGGAAACACCATATATTTT	CASTGGENPSGNTIYF
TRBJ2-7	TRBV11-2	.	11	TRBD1	TGTGCCAGCAGCTTTCTCGACAGGGCGAGTTTC	CASSFLDRASF
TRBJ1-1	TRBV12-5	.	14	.	TGTGCTAGTGGTTTGGGCCAGATGAACACTGAAGCTTTCTTT	CASGLGQMNTEAFF
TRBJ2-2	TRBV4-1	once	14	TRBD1	TGCGCCAGCAGCCTTCAGGGGGCGACCGGGGAGCTGTTTTTT	CASSLQGATGELFF
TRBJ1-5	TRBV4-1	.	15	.	TGCGCCAGCAGCCAACGTGACTTAAGCAATCAGCCCCAGCATTTT	CASSQRDLSNQPQHF
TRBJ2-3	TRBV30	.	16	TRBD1	TGTGCCTGGAGTGTTAGGGACAGGGGTAGACCAGATACGCAGTATTTT	CAWSVRDRGRPDTQYF
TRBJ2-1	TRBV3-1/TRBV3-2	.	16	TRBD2	TGTGCCAGCAGCCCGCGTGCGGGGGGGTACTTTGGTGAGCAGTTCTTC	CASSPRAGGYFGEQFF
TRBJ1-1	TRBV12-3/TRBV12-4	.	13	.	TGTGCCAGCAGGCTACAGGAAAACACTGAAGCTTTCTTT	CASRLQENTEAFF
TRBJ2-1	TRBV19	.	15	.	TGTGCCAGTATTCGCGGGACTTCTGCCCTCAATGAGCAGTTCTTC	CASIRGTSALNEQFF
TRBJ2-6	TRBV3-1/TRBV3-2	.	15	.	TGTGCCAGCAGCCAAGATACCACAGGGGCCAACGTCCTGACTTTC	CASSQDTTGANVLTF
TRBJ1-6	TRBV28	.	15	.	TGTGCCAGCAGCCTACCAAGCTCCTATAATTCACCCCTCCACTTT	CASSLPSSYNSPLHF
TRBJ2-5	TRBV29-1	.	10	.	TGCAGCGTAGCTTTAGAGACCCAGTACTTC	CSVALETQYF
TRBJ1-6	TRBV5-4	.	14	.	TGTGCCAGCAGCTTGGGGGGCAGACCTTCACCCCTCCACTTT	CASSLGGRPSPLHF
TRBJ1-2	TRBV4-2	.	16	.	TGTGCCAGCAGCCAAGAGATGGCAGGCCCGTATTATGGCTACACCTTC	CASSQEMAGPYYGYTF
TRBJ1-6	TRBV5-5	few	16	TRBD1	TGTGCCAGCAGCTCCCAAGACAGGGTCTATAATTCACCCCTCCACTTT	CASSSQDRVYNSPLHF